The 10 T cell receptor beta chains reported below all come from one sample, sequenced in a study of T-cell reconstitution after alpha-beta-depleted transplantation in children. Using unique molecular identifiers, the investigators prepared the TCRbeta library. TCRdb analysed the PCR reads with MiXCR anew, one entry per CDR3 protein. The table lists about 610,000 distinct CDR3 sequences, 27% of them singletons. Sequences were derived from PBMCs, sampled before TCRalphabeta/CD19-depleted stem cell transplant. These receptors all stem from a boy less than two years old with Wiskott-Aldrich syndrome, due to receive a stem cell transplant.

This rearrangement joins TRBV6-5 to TRBJ2-5; possibly TRBD2 for D (5 bases). The germline CDR1 and CDR2 sequences are MNHEY and SVGAGI. The CDR3 consists of 12 residues. The CDR3 region has the DNA TGTGCTGCTCGGGATTTCCAAGAGACCCAGTACTTC. Its translation is CAARDFQETQYF.

The J gene is TRBJ1-1, the V gene TRBV6-5; D is possibly TRBD1 (6 bases). Deletions cut 2 bases from V and 4 bases from J, with 8 bases between. The CDR3 has 13 amino acids. The V gene's germline CDR1 is MNHEY and CDR2 SVGAGI. Here the CDR3 DNA reads TGTGCCAGCAGTTACACCAGGGGCACTGAAGCTTTCTTT. Translated: CASSYTRGTEAFF.

This clonotype has just a few counts. The V and J genes are TRBV28 and TRBJ2-1, with D possibly matching TRBD2 (6 bases). CDR3 size: 16 residues. The germline gives CDR1 MDHEN, CDR2 SYDVKM. V was cut by 6 bases and J by 6 bases, with 21 bases left in between. The DNA for the CDR3 is TGTGCCAGCAGAATCGTGGGAGGATCGACGAGCAATGAGCAGTTCTTC. This gives the protein CASRIVGGSTSNEQFF. Drawing the rest from reference TRBV28 and TRBJ2-1, the complete variable domain is DVKVTQSSRYLVKRTGEKVFLECVQDMDHENMFWYRQDPGLGLRLIYFSYDVKMKEKGDIPEGYSVSREKKERFSLILESASTNQTSMYLCASRIVGGSTSNEQFFGPGTRLTVL.

The chain employs TRBV12-5 and TRBJ2-1; 11 positions agree with TRBD1. This CDR3 has 16 residues. V was clipped by 2 bases and J by 10 bases; unmatched bases: 10. The germline V gene encodes CDR1 LGHNT and CDR2 FRNRAP. The CDR3 DNA follows: TGTGCTAGTGGTTTGATGGTCGGACAGGGGGCACGGGAGCAGTTCTTC. This codes for CASGLMVGQGAREQFF.

The chain carries TRBV7-9 and TRBJ2-1; TRBD1 or TRBD2 may be the D gene (5 bases each). The CDR3 has 14 residues. Trimming took off 10 bases at V and 5 bases at J, with 18 bases between the two ends. Germline V gene sequence: CDR1 SEHNR, CDR2 FQNEAQ (reference sequence). In nucleotides, the CDR3 is TGTGCCATACCCCGGGACCGCTATCACAATGAGCAGTTCTTC. Translating it yields CAIPRDRYHNEQFF.

Written as DNA, the CDR3 is TGTGCCATCAGTGCTATCGGGCAGGGGTACTACGAGCAGTACTTC. Translating gives CAISAIGQGYYEQYF. The chain joins TRBV10-3 to TRBJ2-7; D possibly corresponds to TRBD1 (6 bases). V was shortened by 4 bases and J by 3 bases, with 16 bases between the two germline ends. Germline V gene data show CDR1 as ENHRY and CDR2 as SYGVKD. The CDR3 covers 15 residues.

This clonotype was detected only a few times. The rearrangement joins TRBV5-1 to TRBJ1-2; TRBD1 agrees at 7 bases. This CDR3 spans 14 amino acids. Trimming took 3 bases from V and 8 from J; bases not matched to a gene: 10. CDR1 is SGHRS and CDR2 is YFSETQ in the germline V gene. Here the CDR3 DNA reads TGCGCCAGCAGCTCGACAGGGAGAAGTTACGGCTACACCTTC. Translation: CASSSTGRSYGYTF.

The rearrangement links TRBV5-5 to TRBJ1-2; no reliable D call. The V gene lost 3 bases and the J gene lost 4 bases, with 7 bases spanning the gap. The germline CDR1 and CDR2 sequences are SGHKS and YYEKEE (reference sequence). The CDR3 contains 12 residues. This CDR3 reads CASSSTRYGYTF. The CDR3 DNA sequence: TGTGCCAGCAGCTCCACGCGCTATGGCTACACCTTC.

For the CDR3, the DNA is TGCGCCAGCACTTTAAGAGCGGGAGGGGACGAGCAGTTCTTC. Protein: CASTLRAGGDEQFF. The V gene is TRBV5-1, the J gene TRBJ2-1; 10 nucleotides agree with TRBD2. The CDR3 length is 14 residues. The V gene end was trimmed by 6 bases and the J gene end by 10 bases; junction bases not matched to a gene: 10. Germline CDR1 is SGHRS and CDR2 is YFSETQ. Combining the CDR3 with reference TRBV5-1 and TRBJ2-1 gives the whole variable domain KAGVTQTPRYLIKTRGQQVTLSCSPISGHRSVSWYQQTPGQGLQFLFEYFSETQRNKGNFPGRFSGRQFSNSRSEMNVSTLELGDSALYLCASTLRAGGDEQFFGPGTRLTVL.

This clonotype came up a few times. The chain combines TRBV20-1 with TRBJ2-4; D uncertain. This CDR3 contains 14 residues. Trimming removed 5 bases at V and 0 bases at J, with 11 bases between. From germline, CDR1 is DFQATT and CDR2 SNEGSKA (reference sequence). This chain's CDR3 is CSASADVAKNIQYF. In DNA, the CDR3 is TGCAGTGCTTCGGCGGACGTAGCCAAAAACATTCAGTACTTC.